Presented here are 30 T cell receptor beta chains from one specimen sequenced in a study of Graves' ophthalmopathy and Graves' hyperthyroidism. RNA transcripts provided the template for amplifying TCR beta CDR3 regions. Second-round multiplex PCR came after first-round RT-PCR with HTBI primers. From the multiplex PCR reads, TCRdb called clonotypes with MiXCR, one entry per CDR3 protein. The table lists over a million distinct CDR3 sequences, 35% to 40% of them singletons. Material for sequencing was peripheral blood or thyroid tissue (not recorded which). These receptors all come from an adult man with Graves' hyperthyroidism.

At least ten counts were recorded for this clonotype. V and J are TRBV19 and TRBJ1-6; D unclear. Trimming removed 9 bases from V and 9 bases from J, with 18 bases in between. The CDR3 covers 14 residues. Germline values: CDR1 LNHDA, CDR2 SQIVND (reference sequence). The CDR3 DNA reads as TGTGCCAGCGATCGCCGGGAAGAAGGTTCACCCCTCCACTTT. It codes for CASDRREEGSPLHF.

This clonotype was detected many times. The genes are TRBV20-1 and TRBJ2-7; maybe TRBD1 (6 bases). This CDR3 has 14 amino acids. V was shortened by 6 bases and J by 6 bases, with 21 bases between the two germline ends. Germline CDR1 reads DFQATT; CDR2 reads SNEGSKA (reference sequence). The CDR3 coding sequence is TGCAGTGCCATAACACGACAGGTCGCCGCCGAGCAGTACTTC. Residues: CSAITRQVAAEQYF.

V is TRBV4-1 and J is TRBJ2-5; 7 bases are shared with TRBD2. The V segment lost 4 bases and the J segment 5 bases; nucleotides outside the gene matches: 7. Looked up from germline, CDR1 is MGHRA and CDR2 is YSYEKL. This CDR3 is built from 14 residues. CDR3 residues: CASSRVGEGETQYF. The CDR3 DNA follows: TGCGCCAGCAGCCGGGTCGGGGAGGGGGAGACCCAGTACTTC.

The table lists this clonotype with a few counts. The chain combines TRBV7-8 with TRBJ2-3; D remains ambiguous. The CDR3 consists of 13 residues. Germline values: CDR1 SGHVS, CDR2 FQNEAQ. The V gene lost 5 bases and the J gene lost 6 bases, with 12 bases spanning the gap. This CDR3 reads CASSPPQSDTQYF. Here the CDR3 DNA reads TGTGCCAGCAGCCCACCCCAATCCGATACGCAGTATTTT.

V gene TRBV19 combines with J gene TRBJ1-1; tentative D call: TRBD1 (5 bases). The ends were cut back, 4 bases at V and 1 base at J, with 13 bases in the middle. Germline loops: CDR1 LNHDA, CDR2 SQIVND (reference sequence). This CDR3 is 15 amino acids long. The CDR3 DNA reads as TGTGCCAGTAGTACCGTATCTGGGGCGAACACTGAAGCTTTCTTT. This encodes CASSTVSGANTEAFF.

This clonotype has a handful of counts. This chain connects TRBV20-1 to TRBJ2-5, with a tentative D call TRBD2 (6 bases). V was clipped by 2 bases and J by 5 bases, with 21 bases between them. Germline values: CDR1 DFQATT, CDR2 SNEGSKA (reference sequence). This CDR3 is built from 16 residues. CDR3 in amino acids: CSARPLLDLAGETQYF. The CDR3 nucleotides are TGCAGTGCTAGACCCCTATTGGACCTCGCGGGGGAGACCCAGTACTTC.

This clonotype was observed at least ten times. V and J are TRBV15 and TRBJ2-7; D unclear. The CDR3 runs 12 residues. Germline-derived CDR1 and CDR2 are LNHNV and YYDKDF (reference sequence). Between the trimmed V and J ends, which lost 0 bases and 6 bases, there was a span of 6 bases. Here the CDR3 reads CATSRDLGEQYF. The CDR3 nucleotides are TGTGCCACCAGCAGAGATCTGGGCGAGCAGTACTTC.

In its sample, this clonotype was seen a few times. V and J are TRBV10-2 and TRBJ2-7; the match to TRBD2 covers 8 bases. Germline CDR1 WSHSY, CDR2 SAAADI. The CDR3 sequence is 15 residues long. The junction had 6 bases not matched to a gene; V was cut back by 5 bases and J by 0 bases. This CDR3 reads CASSPLAGHSYEQYF. The DNA for the CDR3 is TGCGCCAGCAGTCCTCTAGCGGGCCACTCCTACGAGCAGTACTTC.

This chain connects TRBV6-5 to TRBJ2-3; 9 nucleotides line up with TRBD2. Per germline, CDR1 MNHEY and CDR2 SVGAGI. The V and J ends lost 10 bases and 0 bases, in that order; junction bases with no gene match: 8. The length of the CDR3 is 15 residues. In DNA, the CDR3 is TGTGCCACGAACCGACTAGCGGCTAGCACAGATACGCAGTATTTT. It yields the protein CATNRLAASTDTQYF.

With regard to this clonotype: Since no conserved phenylalanine or tryptophan closes the CDR3, a read error is the likely cause. The DNA is omitted, as the CDR3 cannot be located on it reliably, and the CDR3 follows TCRdb's listing. The chain links TRBV29-1 to TRBJ1-1; the table's D call, TRBD1, was not checked against the DNA. Germline V gives CDR1 SQVTM, CDR2 ANQGSEA. Both ends counted, the CDR3 spans 8 residues. CDR3 residues: CSEGQGSR.

This clonotype was recorded at least ten times. The J gene is TRBJ1-3, the V gene TRBV15; D gene ambiguous. CDR3 length: 15 residues. With 2 bases removed from V and 0 bases from J, the gap between germline ends came to 8 bases. The germline V gene encodes CDR1 LNHNV and CDR2 YYDKDF (reference sequence). CDR3 DNA: TGTGCCACCAGCAGATCCGGGCTCTCTGGAAACACCATATATTTT. It specifies CATSRSGLSGNTIYF.

V is TRBV7-9 and J is TRBJ1-5; D is ambiguous. V lost 5 bases and J lost 11, with 16 bases in between. The CDR3 consists of 13 residues. Germline CDR1 reads SEHNR; CDR2 reads FQNEAQ (reference sequence). CDR3 sequence (DNA): TGTGCCAGCAGCAAAGCGGGAGCAGAGACCCAGCATTTT. Translated, it gives CASSKAGAETQHF. Drawing the rest from reference TRBV7-9 and TRBJ1-5, the complete variable domain is DTGVSQNPRHKITKRGQNVTFRCDPISEHNRLYWYRQTLGQGPEFLTYFQNEAQLEKSRLLSDRFSAERPKGSFSTLEIQRTEQGDSAMYLCASSKAGAETQHFGDGTRLSIL.

V and J are TRBV7-8 and TRBJ2-2; 9 bases are a match to TRBD1. Germline values: CDR1 SGHVS, CDR2 FQNEAQ. With V trimmed by 1 base and J by 7 bases, 7 bases remained unmatched. This CDR3 has 16 residues. CDR3 sequence: CASSLGRGQGYGELFF. The CDR3 nucleotides read TGTGCCAGCAGCTTAGGGCGTGGACAGGGGTACGGGGAGCTGTTTTTT.

As for this clonotype: This may be a read error: a much more frequent sequence differs by one nucleotide. This chain connects TRBV4-1 to TRBJ2-5; unclear D gene. CDR3 length: 11 residues. In germline, CDR1 is MGHRA, CDR2 YSYEKL. For the CDR3, the DNA is TGCGCCAGCAGAAGTTTGGAGATCCAGTACTTC. It is translated as CASRSLEIQYF.

Ten or more counts support this clonotype. The chain recombines TRBV7-2 with TRBJ2-7; 11 bases align to TRBD2. Per the germline V gene, CDR1 is SGHTA and CDR2 is FQGNSA. The CDR3 has 16 residues. V shed 4 bases, J shed 0 bases, and the junction held 5 bases outside the gene matches. The chain's CDR3 is CASSSRLAGYSYEQYF. CDR3 bases: TGTGCCAGCAGCTCCCGACTAGCGGGATACTCCTACGAGCAGTACTTC.

With regard to this clonotype: At one end, the junction sequence differs from germline, possibly due to a read error. The chain joins TRBV25-1 to TRBJ2-5, with 8 bases aligning to TRBD2. The CDR3 runs 16 residues. Germline assignment: CDR1 MGHDK and CDR2 SYGVNS. The CDR3 nucleotides read TGTGCCAGCAGTTACTCGAGCTCCGGGGGGGGGGTTACCCGGTACTTC. Encoded protein: CASSYSSSGGGVTRYF. Combining the CDR3 with reference TRBV25-1 and TRBJ2-5 gives the whole variable domain EADIYQTPRYLVIGTGKKITLECSQTMGHDKMYWYQQDPGMELHLIHYSYGVNSTEKGDLSSESTVSRIRTEHFPLTLESARPSHTSQYLCASSYSSSGGGVTRYFGPGTRLLVL.

This chain uses TRBV6-5 with TRBJ1-3; D not resolved. Between the trimmed V and J ends, which lost 9 bases and 2 bases, there was a span of 8 bases. The CDR3 covers 12 residues. Per germline, CDR1 MNHEY and CDR2 SVGAGI. The CDR3 coding sequence is TGTGCCAGTAAGTCCCCTGGAAACACCATATATTTT. It codes for CASKSPGNTIYF.

The rearrangement joins TRBV29-1 to TRBJ1-1, with TRBD1 as a possible D gene (5 bases). The germline gives CDR1 SQVTM, CDR2 ANQGSEA. The CDR3 sequence is 13 residues long. Trimming took 8 bases from V and 4 from J, leaving 17 bases between them. The CDR3 sequence: CSTRRDGGTEAFF. CDR3 DNA sequence: TGCAGCACCCGCCGAGACGGGGGCACTGAAGCTTTCTTT.

In regard to this clonotype: The junction departs from the called germline gene at one end, perhaps through a read error. V is TRBV10-3 and J is TRBJ1-6, with 8 bases that match TRBD1. CDR1 is ENHRY, CDR2 SYGVKD, per germline. There are 19 residues in the CDR3. This CDR3 is CASSYTGGRHIGSNSPLHF. The CDR3 nucleotides are TGTGCCAGCAGTTACACAGGGGGAAGGCATATTGGGTCAAATTCACCCCTCCACTTT.

A word on this clonotype: One junction end does not reproduce the germline sequence, and a read error may be involved. This rearrangement joins TRBV10-3 to TRBJ2-6; maybe TRBD2 (7 bases). This CDR3 is 15 amino acids long. Germline assignment: CDR1 ENHRY and CDR2 SYGVKD. The CDR3 DNA reads as TGTGCCATCAAGGGGGGGAACTCTGGGGTCAACGTCCTGACTTTC. It codes for CAIKGGNSGVNVLTF.

This clonotype was seen only a few times. The rearrangement links TRBV10-3 to TRBJ1-6; no clear D. Germline-derived CDR1 and CDR2 are ENHRY and SYGVKD. This CDR3 contains 17 residues. V was cut by 0 bases and J by 6 bases, with 15 bases left in between. The CDR3 spells CAISESLMVAGNSPLHF. CDR3 sequence (DNA): TGTGCCATCAGTGAGTCTCTTATGGTCGCCGGTAATTCACCCCTCCACTTT.

In this sample, this clonotype turned up a few times. The chain has TRBV30 and TRBJ1-1; TRBD1 is a possible D gene (5 bases). The V end lost 1 base, the J end lost 10 bases, and 13 bases lay between the germline ends. Germline CDR1 is GTSNPN and CDR2 is SVGIG (reference sequence). The CDR3 length is 12 residues. As DNA, the CDR3 is TGTGCCTGGAGTGGAGGGACTTTTTCAGCTTTCTTT. It codes for CAWSGGTFSAFF.

This clonotype was seen repeatedly, ten times or more. This CDR3 reads CASSSFRGGQETQYF. The CDR3 coding sequence is TGTGCCAGCAGTTCATTCCGGGGCGGACAAGAGACCCAGTACTTC. The gene calls are TRBV2 and TRBJ2-5; D is tentatively TRBD1 or TRBD2 (5 bases each). The CDR3 loop spans 15 amino acids. V was trimmed by 5 bases and J by 2 bases, leaving 15 bases between them. Germline V gene sequence: CDR1 SNHLY, CDR2 FYNNEI.

Note on this clonotype: A much larger clone is a single base away; this may be a read error. The chain has TRBV20-1 and TRBJ2-7; no reliable D call. V was cut by 3 bases and J by 4 bases, with 10 bases left in between. Germline V gene data show CDR1 as DFQATT and CDR2 as SNEGSKA (reference sequence). The CDR3 sequence is 12 residues long. The CDR3 loop is CSASRKGYEQYF. CDR3 nucleotide sequence: TGCAGTGCTAGCAGGAAAGGGTACGAGCAGTACTTC.

Many counts were recorded for this clonotype. The V gene is TRBV20-1, the J gene TRBJ1-5; maybe TRBD1 (5 bases). The CDR3 covers 13 residues. The V gene lost 8 bases and the J gene lost 2 bases, with 13 bases spanning the gap. In germline, CDR1 is DFQATT, CDR2 SNEGSKA (reference sequence). The CDR3 DNA is TGCAGTTGTACAGGAGGGGGCAATCAGCCCCAGCATTTT. This sequence encodes CSCTGGGNQPQHF.

V is TRBV11-2 and J is TRBJ2-7, with D possibly being TRBD1 or TRBD2 (5 bases each). Germline CDR1 and CDR2: SGHAT and FQNNGV. The V end lost 5 bases, the J end lost 7 bases, and 18 bases lay between the germline ends. This CDR3 contains 14 residues. In nucleotides, the CDR3 is TGTGCCAGCAGCAGGGGACCTTTATCGATGGAGCAGTACTTC. Encoded protein: CASSRGPLSMEQYF.

This clonotype was seen many times. V gene TRBV7-3 combines with J gene TRBJ1-5; a possible D gene is TRBD1 (5 bases). Germline lookup yields CDR1 SGHTA and CDR2 FQGTGA. V lost 3 bases and J lost 3, with 9 bases in between. The CDR3 is 14 residues long. CDR3 sequence (DNA): TGTGCCAGCAGCTTTGGGGCCGACAATCAGCCCCAGCATTTT. It is translated as CASSFGADNQPQHF. The full variable domain, in which reference TRBV7-3 and TRBJ1-5 provide the parts outside the CDR3, is GAGVSQTPSNKVTEKGKYVELRCDPISGHTALYWYRQSLGQGPEFLIYFQGTGAADDSGLPNDRFFAVRPEGSVSTLKIQRTERGDSAVYLCASSFGADNQPQHFGDGTRLSIL.

V is TRBV9 and J is TRBJ1-6; D is perhaps TRBD1 (6 bases). The CDR3 runs to 14 residues. Germline V gene data show CDR1 as SGDLS and CDR2 as YYNGEE. Trimming took off 0 bases at V and 8 bases at J, with 9 bases between the two ends. CDR3 sequence: CASSVEAGDSPLHF. The CDR3 DNA is TGTGCCAGCAGCGTAGAGGCAGGGGATTCACCCCTCCACTTT.

This chain joins TRBV19 and TRBJ2-2; TRBD2 aligns across 13 bases. The CDR3 spans 18 residues. CDR1 and CDR2 from the germline V gene are LNHDA and SQIVND (reference sequence). J was trimmed by 5 bases and V by 4 bases; bases with no gene match: 10. The chain's CDR3 is CASSTGLAGPGGTGELFF. The CDR3 DNA reads TGTGCCAGTAGTACGGGACTAGCGGGACCAGGCGGGACCGGGGAGCTGTTTTTT.

The chain is built from TRBV6-1 and TRBJ1-5, with D possibly TRBD1 on 5 matching bases. Germline V gives CDR1 MNHNS, CDR2 SASEGT. V gave up 1 base and J gave up 8 bases, with 18 bases separating them. This CDR3 is 16 amino acids long. This CDR3 is CASSEGRGWGSEPQHF. The DNA of the CDR3 is TGTGCCAGCAGTGAAGGACGTGGATGGGGGTCGGAGCCCCAGCATTTT.